Sequencing of this TCR beta chain was carried out in a study of cytomegalovirus exposure and HLA in healthy donors. For the study at large: When 350 to 500 donors were genotyped, approximately 80% of them were found to fall in the Caucasian-associated ancestry cluster. Whole-study findings and limits: The authors considered a cluster of highly shared sequence variants likely to be a sequencing artifact. There were some V segments, including TRBV6-2 and TRBV6-3, excluded as indistinguishable.

PCR used 60 Vbeta primers and 13 Jbeta primers. The assay was immunoSEQ multiplex PCR, and TCRdb's table has in-frame clones only and misses some. The sample holds fewer than 200,000 clones, approximately 81% seen once. This CDR3 has 19 residues. Losses at the gene ends were 0 bases for V and 12 bases for J; bases not matched to a gene: 21. Germline CDR1 SGHDN, CDR2 FVKESK. Nominally healthy donors were sampled, though unrecorded immune exposures were likely. Points on this clone: The antigen is unknown.

The TCR comes from a male donor in good health and CMV-seronegative. Sequencing used PBMCs. The chain uses TRBV14 and TRBJ2-1; 9 bases line up with TRBD2. The DNA for the CDR3 is TGTGCCAGCAGCCAAGATTTCTGGGGATTTGCTAGCGGGGTGGTATGGCAGTTCTTC. Its translation: CASSQDFWGFASGVVWQFF.